This T cell receptor (beta chain) was recorded in a study of cytomegalovirus exposure and HLA in healthy donors (dated by TCRdb to about 2017). For context, the study as a whole: An earlier analysis of roughly 570 of the donors reported approximately 280 Gb of sequence data and some 110 million unique TCR beta sequences obtained from around 190 million T cells. An early release that covered about 640 HLA-typed donors contained approximately 300 gigabases of sequencing data and some 87 million unique TCR sequences. The genetic ancestry cluster associated with self-reported Caucasian donors included over 80% of the roughly 400 genotyped donors. The study aimed to test whether signatures of past pathogen exposure could be identified by cataloging public T cell receptors. Using immunosequencing, the study profiled T cell repertoires from roughly 650 subjects and related those repertoires to cytomegalovirus serostatus. Besides the first cohort of 666 subjects, a separate validation cohort made up of roughly 120 different subjects was used. To predict cytomegalovirus infection status, the study combined high-throughput TCR immunosequencing, statistical association of individual TCRs with disease status, and machine learning. A later analysis re-analyzed previously published TCR beta repertoires from about 730 donors and added high-resolution HLA genotyping to study TCR occurrence patterns. Rather than drawing on any new phenotypic data, the later analysis identified candidate immune exposures from TCR beta sequences and the way those sequences occurred across donors. An earlier analysis of around 540 of the donors applied high-throughput TCR beta sequencing to assess whether each TCR beta V gene segment acted as functional or pseudogenic. Alongside the repertoire data, information on donor age, sex, ethnicity and CMV serostatus was compiled. In a later genetic analysis, genome-wide SNP genotypes for about 55% of the roughly 700 donors were used, and that subset was treated as a discovery cohort. All discovery cohort repertoires had been generated using a single sequencing platform. Both class I and class II loci were covered by HLA typing, at four-digit resolution. The number of donors typed differed by locus, with about 629-640 for A, B, C, DRB1 and DQB1, around 560 for DQA1, some 570 for DPA1, and about 450 for DPB1. Four to six DR-DQ haplotypes were handled as single units for association and clustering, since linkage in the cohort was strong. Among 398 genotyped donors of the cohort, an average of roughly 230,000 unique TCR beta nucleotide sequences was sequenced per donor, of which about 19% were non-productive.

The library was prepared using the immunoSEQ multiplex PCR assay. For the multiplex PCR, a mixture combining 60 forward primers for TCR Vbeta segments and 13 reverse primers for TCR Jbeta segments was used. Amplification of the CDR3 region of rearranged TCR beta genes was performed with a multiplex PCR assay on genomic DNA. On the Illumina HiSeq System, the amplified TCR beta libraries were sequenced as 87-base-pair reads. From the authors' description of their analysis: A later analysis tallied some 79 million unique TCR beta chains across the 550 to 850 repertoires, and approximately 11 million of those chains were shared by two or more donors. Raw reads were error-corrected and collapsed into unique sequences by a nearest-neighbor algorithm in which closely related sequences were merged to remove PCR and sequencing errors. Alignment of CDR3 sequences to IMGT reference sequences was used to assign V, D and J gene segments. Each retained sequence needed at least a six-nucleotide match to both a V gene segment and a J gene segment. A rearrangement counted as productive if the CDR3 had no stop codons and remained in frame with V and J, and every other rearrangement counted as non-productive. Following IMGT convention, CDR3 was defined as the stretch from the second conserved V-encoded cysteine up to the conserved J-encoded phenylalanine. The earlier analysis of 587 of the donors excluded sequences that lacked an unambiguous match to a single V gene segment. An earlier analysis of 500 to 600 of the donors classified V segments as functional when productive rearrangements were above 56.7% and as segregating when the standard deviation between donors was above 5%. A statistical classification framework was developed to diagnose cytomegalovirus status using the catalog of TCR beta chain sequences. In a later analysis, V and J genes were assigned by comparing TCR nucleotide sequences against IMGT/GENE-DB human TR gene sequences. In a later analysis, CDR3 sequences and most-parsimonious VDJ recombination scenarios were assigned using the TCRdist pipeline. A later analysis defined each TCR beta chain by its CDR3 amino acid sequence plus V-gene family, and excluded reads lacking a unique V-gene family. In a later analysis, 450 to 600 highly shared, low-generation-probability nucleotide sequences were removed to address suspected cross-contamination and a sequencing artifact. In a later analysis, a clonal expansion index for each public chain was calculated from normalized within-repertoire ranks of inferred template counts. In a later analysis, generation probabilities were computed with a VDJ recombination model fitted to out-of-frame rearrangements, and the resulting probabilities were checked against IGoR. Hypergeometric tests were used in a later analysis to score TCR-TCR, TCR-HLA and TCR-CMV co-occurrence, with a repertoire-size bias correction applied to the TCR pairs. In a later analysis, false discovery rates were estimated by permuting HLA or CMV assignments 20 times. In a later analysis, co-occurring TCRs were grouped with DBSCAN, and TCRdist sequence similarity was added when clustering was performed within HLA-allele-positive subsets. For co-occurrence clustering, repertoires with fewer than 30,000 or more than 120,000 public chains were excluded, along with a handful of repertoires with anomalous nucleotide sharing. TCRdb obtained this table from immuneACCESS and retained in-frame rearrangements with V and J assigned. These tables miss some clones; where compared with another copy, unresolved V genes account for less than half of the shortfall, and the remainder is unexplained. Clone size and V and J calls were adopted from that table, with D and trimming inferred from the DNA. Per the sample table, the count is around 200,000 clones. The ten largest clones capture roughly 0.98% of the sample.

The cohort comprised several hundred healthy bone marrow donors. All cohort members were sampled while nominally healthy, although unrecorded immune exposures were likely present. The donor was CMV seropositive and was included in the group of 250 to 300 seropositive cohort members. Each donor provided a peripheral blood sample, and peripheral blood mononuclear cells were used for TCR beta sequencing. The Qiagen DNeasy Blood Extraction Kit was used to extract genomic DNA from the blood cell samples. Points the paper makes about the study in general: V-gene and J-gene trimming of TCR beta chains was associated with a missense DCLRE1C variant in a later genetic analysis, and the association was replicated in an independent cohort. A total of roughly 160 TCR beta chains were listed by the study as associated with cytomegalovirus. In a later analysis, several top co-occurrence clusters were reported to appear linked to parvovirus B19, influenza, CMV and Epstein-Barr virus. Compared with the roughly 710-donor mean, donors in an Asian-associated ancestry cluster had fewer N-insertions in productive TCRs, according to a later genetic analysis. This cohort had only TCR beta chains sequenced, and the lack of alpha or paired-chain data limited which features could be detected. Because some donors lacked HLA typing at each locus, the association tests relied only on the typed subset. Assigning TCR associations to individual alleles was difficult when HLA alleles, especially DR and DQ, strongly co-occurred. The authors suggested that the approach could potentially be extended to other disease states and immunological phenotypes. In a later analysis, TCR association rates were found to vary across HLA loci, with the most associated TCRs seen for DRB1 alleles and the fewest for HLA-C alleles. Specific HLA alleles were associated with around 18,000 TCR beta sequences at a false discovery rate of 0.05 in a later analysis. In a later analysis, HLA-associated TCR beta chains were found to be more clonally expanded and to have lower generation probabilities than equally common non-associated chains. Linkage disequilibrium might explain the correlated functional status among segregating V segments, but an unknown experimental factor could not be excluded. A group of highly shared sequence variants was considered likely to be a technical artifact of the sequencing pipeline. A later analysis found that most CMV-associated TCR beta chains appeared HLA-restricted, with HLA associations seemingly driven largely by CMV exposure. In vitro tests confirmed that a few of the cytomegalovirus-associated TCR beta chains recognize cytomegalovirus antigens. A further reported finding was that TCR beta sequences accurately predicted the HLA-A and HLA-B alleles for most subjects in the first cohort. Some IMGT-functional V segments, including TRBV6-2 and TRBV6-3, could not be told apart with the 87-base-pair reads, so those segments were excluded. Most TCR sequences were seen in very few donors, while some public TCRs were found in many individuals. Because counts were too low, seventeen rarely observed V segments, including chromosome 9 orphons, were excluded from the earlier analysis of some 590 of the donors. Sequencing depth was assumed to be roughly uniform across donors in the presence/absence analyses, though that assumption may not hold. Cytomegalovirus status was reported to be diagnosed by the classifier with high specificity and sensitivity in both the original and validation cohorts. For the cohort, immune exposure information was limited to CMV serostatus. An earlier analysis of around 600 of the donors showed that most TCR beta V segments appeared in productive rearrangements either about 87% or about 30% of the time, which broadly matched IMGT annotations.

Its CDR3 holds 15 amino acids, cysteine through phenylalanine. Here the CDR3 DNA is all that survives: 45 bases in frame from base 1. V lost 3 bases and J lost 3 bases; the stretch between them is 15 bases long. The CDR1 and CDR2 encoded by the germline V gene are SGHAT and FQNNGV. About this clone itself: What this receptor recognizes is not known.

The sequencing input was PBMCs. The receptor comes from a woman under 40 in good health and CMV-seropositive. This receptor chain uses TRBV11-2 and TRBJ2-7; possibly the D gene is TRBD1, per 6 matching bases. DNA sequence: TGTGCCAGCAGCTTTCAGGACAGCTCTTACTACGAGCAGTACTTC. It translates as CASSFQDSSYYEQYF.